One and the same sample provided the 23 T cell receptor beta chains below, sequenced in a study of T cell responses to AZD1222 COVID-19 vaccine. The table came from immunoSEQ multiplex PCR; TCRdb's copy has only in-frame clones and leaves some out. Among roughly 140,000 clones listed, 85% to 90% were seen once. The source was peripheral blood, collected on day 0 of AZD1222 vaccination. The origin of the receptors is an adult in good health.

A single count supports this clone. The chain is built from TRBV30 and TRBJ1-1; the D gene is possibly TRBD1 (5 bases). The CDR3 contains 14 residues. Trimming took 3 bases from V and 1 from J, leaving 12 bases between them. Germline-derived CDR1 and CDR2 are GTSNPN and SVGIG (reference sequence). CDR3 protein: CAWSSGLTNTEAFF. The CDR3 coding sequence is TGTGCCTGGAGCTCGGGACTTACGAACACTGAAGCTTTCTTT.

The V gene is TRBV23-1, the J gene TRBJ1-1; a weak D match, TRBD1 (6 bases). TRBV23-1 is flagged as an ORF with uncertain function. V shed 3 bases and J shed 4 bases, with 15 bases lying between them. CDR3 length: 15 residues. The CDR3 nucleotides read TGCGCCAGCAGTCAGGGGGGCGGCCTAAGCACTGAAGCTTTCTTT. As protein: CASSQGGGLSTEAFF.

V and J are TRBV7-2 and TRBJ2-7, with D uncertain. The germline V gene has CDR1 SGHTA and CDR2 FQGNSA. V lost 4 bases and J lost 3, with 7 bases in between. The CDR3 is 12 residues long. This chain's CDR3 is CASSSSLYEQYF. CDR3 bases: TGTGCCAGCAGCTCATCCCTCTACGAGCAGTACTTC.

The chain links TRBV12-3 or TRBV12-4 to TRBJ2-1; D is unresolved. Between the trimmed V and J ends, which lost 6 bases and 8 bases, there was a span of 11 bases. The CDR3 sequence is 12 residues long. CDR3: CASSAPGYEQFF. The CDR3 nucleotides are TGTGCCAGCAGCGCACCAGGCTATGAGCAGTTCTTC.

The rearrangement links TRBV15 to TRBJ1-5, with D possibly matching TRBD1 (6 bases). CDR3 size: 14 residues. The germline CDR1 and CDR2 sequences are LNHNV and YYDKDF (reference sequence). V lost 1 base and J lost 5, with 9 bases in between. The CDR3 loop reads CATSRGQADQPQHF. The DNA of the CDR3 is TGTGCCACCAGCAGAGGACAGGCTGATCAGCCCCAGCATTTT.

This clone was counted only a few times. The chain employs TRBV7-2 and TRBJ2-3, with 8 bases lining up with TRBD2. V was pared by 1 base and J by 13 bases, with 19 bases of the junction left unmatched. In germline, CDR1 is SGHTA, CDR2 FQGNSA. The CDR3 totals 17 residues. This CDR3 reads CASSLDIGRAWSGRKYF. The CDR3 nucleotides read TGTGCCAGCAGCTTAGATATCGGGAGGGCCTGGAGTGGTCGTAAGTATTTT.

The chain carries TRBV18 and TRBJ2-7; D may be TRBD2 (6 bases). The CDR3 is 13 amino acids. V lost 5 bases to trimming and J lost 6 bases, with 14 bases between them. Germline loops: CDR1 KGHSH, CDR2 LQKENI. The CDR3 spells CASSEINGGEQYF. Written as DNA, the CDR3 is TGTGCCAGCTCAGAGATCAACGGGGGCGAGCAGTACTTC.

This chain joins TRBV19 and TRBJ1-5; D remains unclear. Germline lookup yields CDR1 LNHDA and CDR2 SQIVND (reference sequence). The V end lost 5 bases, the J end lost 3 bases, and 11 bases lay between the germline ends. This CDR3 is built from 14 residues. Here the CDR3 reads CASSRPPDNQPQHF. The CDR3 nucleotides read TGTGCCAGTAGTCGCCCACCGGACAATCAGCCCCAGCATTTT.

The V and J genes are TRBV7-9 and TRBJ2-7, with D possibly TRBD1 on 6 matching bases. V was cut by 5 bases and J by 2 bases, with 16 bases left in between. Germline V CDR1 and CDR2: SEHNR, FQNEAQ (reference sequence). The CDR3 length is 15 residues. CDR3 bases: TGTGCCAGCAGCGTACCCGTGGGGGCGACCTACGAGCAGTACTTC. It codes for CASSVPVGATYEQYF.

V and J are TRBV27 and TRBJ2-3; 8 bases are a match to TRBD2. CDR3 length equals 14 residues. Trimming at V came to 3 bases and at J to 1 base, leaving 0 bases not matched to a gene. Per the germline V gene, CDR1 is MNHEY and CDR2 is SMNVEV (reference sequence). The CDR3 nucleotides read TGTGCCAGCAGTTTGACTAGCGGCACAGATACGCAGTATTTT. It specifies CASSLTSGTDTQYF.

The chain is built from TRBV7-2 and TRBJ2-2; 9 bases map to TRBD1. The V gene end was trimmed by 5 bases and the J gene end by 6 bases; junction bases not matched to a gene: 10. The CDR3 sequence is 16 residues long. Germline V gene data show CDR1 as SGHTA and CDR2 as FQGNSA. CDR3 region: CASSLGQGIGPGELFF. The CDR3 DNA reads as TGTGCCAGCAGCCTAGGACAGGGGATAGGTCCCGGGGAGCTGTTTTTT. The full variable domain, its missing parts supplied by reference TRBV7-2 and TRBJ2-2, is GAGVSQSPSNKVTEKGKDVELRCDPISGHTALYWYRQSLGQGLEFLIYFQGNSAPDKSGLPSDRFSAERTGGSVSTLTIQRTQQEDSAVYLCASSLGQGIGPGELFFGEGSRLTVL.

The chain has TRBV19 and TRBJ1-5, with no clear D. The germline V gene has CDR1 LNHDA and CDR2 SQIVND (reference sequence). Deletions cut 7 bases from V and 0 bases from J, with 10 bases between. The CDR3 has 14 residues. CDR3 in DNA: TGTGCCAGTACCGGGCCCTATAGCAATCAGCCCCAGCATTTT. Protein: CASTGPYSNQPQHF.

The chain has TRBV5-1 and TRBJ2-1; 11 bases are a match to TRBD1. J gave up 8 bases and V 8 bases, and 12 bases lay outside the gene matches. The germline V gene has CDR1 SGHRS and CDR2 YFSETQ. The CDR3 contains 15 residues. The CDR3 sequence: CASTLPGQGGYEQFF. CDR3 coding DNA: TGCGCCAGTACATTACCGGGACAGGGGGGCTATGAGCAGTTCTTC.

The chain employs TRBV30 and TRBJ1-1, with a tentative D call TRBD1 (5 bases). V gave up 5 bases and J gave up 0 bases, with 10 bases separating them. There are 13 residues in the CDR3. Germline CDR1 reads GTSNPN; CDR2 reads SVGIG (reference sequence). The CDR3: CAWGGWMNTEAFF. CDR3 coding DNA: TGTGCCTGGGGGGGGTGGATGAACACTGAAGCTTTCTTT.

The V call is TRBV5-1, the J call TRBJ2-1, with D maybe TRBD2 (6 bases). V was pared by 2 bases and J by 0 bases, with 9 bases between. CDR1 is SGHRS and CDR2 is YFSETQ in the germline V gene. There are 15 residues in the CDR3. CDR3 region: CASSFSGSSYNEQFF. As DNA, the CDR3 is TGCGCCAGCAGCTTTAGCGGAAGCTCCTACAATGAGCAGTTCTTC.

This chain uses TRBV3-1 (or the pseudogene TRBV3-2) with TRBJ2-2; tentatively, D is TRBD2 (5 bases). Trimming removed 4 bases at V and 2 bases at J, with 14 bases between. This CDR3 region has 16 residues. Per the germline V gene, CDR1 is LGHDT and CDR2 is YNNKEL (reference sequence). Here the CDR3 reads CASSPGSVGNTGELFF. The CDR3 bases are TGTGCCAGCAGCCCGGGTAGCGTGGGAAACACCGGGGAGCTGTTTTTT.

The V call is TRBV18, the J call TRBJ1-1, with D unclear. The CDR3 is 13 amino acids. Trimming left V 3 bases short and J 5 bases short, with 10 bases between. Germline assignment: CDR1 KGHSH and CDR2 LQKENI. This CDR3 reads CASSPRTGTEAFF. DNA for the CDR3: TGTGCCAGCTCACCTCGGACGGGAACTGAAGCTTTCTTT.

The rearrangement links TRBV19 to TRBJ1-5, with 10 bases fitting TRBD1. V lost 6 bases to trimming and J lost 5 bases; unmatched junction nucleotides: 7. Germline V gene sequence: CDR1 LNHDA, CDR2 SQIVND (reference sequence). The CDR3 runs to 15 residues. CDR3 sequence: CASRTTGGADQPQHF. Written as DNA, the CDR3 is TGTGCCAGTAGGACGACAGGGGGCGCGGATCAGCCCCAGCATTTT.

The genes are TRBV5-1 and TRBJ1-3; tentatively, D is TRBD1 (5 bases). CDR3 length: 15 amino acids. Per the germline V gene, CDR1 is SGHRS and CDR2 is YFSETQ. V lost 0 bases, J lost 0 bases, and 7 bases lay in between. The CDR3 sequence: CASSLGTNSGNTIYF. For the CDR3, the DNA is TGCGCCAGCAGCTTGGGGACAAACTCTGGAAACACCATATATTTT.

This chain connects TRBV7-9 to TRBJ1-3; D not certain. This CDR3 contains 13 residues. The germline V and J ends were trimmed by 3 bases and 4 bases, with 7 bases remaining between them. Germline V gene lookup returns CDR1 SEHNR and CDR2 FQNEAQ (reference sequence). As DNA, the CDR3 is TGTGCCAGCAGCTTGGGCCAGGGAAACACCATATATTTT. Protein: CASSLGQGNTIYF.

The chain is built from TRBV30 and TRBJ1-3; the D gene is possibly TRBD1 (6 bases). V dropped 1 base and J dropped 4 bases, with 8 bases sitting between them. The CDR3 sequence is 13 residues long. Germline V CDR1 and CDR2: GTSNPN, SVGIG (reference sequence). CDR3 nucleotides: TGTGCCTGGAGTGAACAGGGCGGAAACACCATATATTTT. Its translation: CAWSEQGGNTIYF. Variable domain in full (rest from reference TRBV30 and TRBJ1-3): SQTIHQWPATLVQPVGSPLSLECTVEGTSNPNLYWYRQAAGRGLQLLFYSVGIGQISSEVPQNLSASRPQDRQFILSSKKLLLSDSGFYLCAWSEQGGNTIYFGEGSWLTVV.

A note on this clone: Different DNA sequences within this sample yield the same CDR3. The gene calls are TRBV5-1 and TRBJ1-1; D call uncertain. This CDR3 contains 13 residues. Trimming shortened V by 3 bases and J by 2 bases, and 8 bases separated the two germline ends. The germline gives CDR1 SGHRS, CDR2 YFSETQ. CDR3 in amino acids: CASSSAGNTEAFF. DNA of the CDR3: TGCGCCAGCAGCTCGGCCGGAAACACTGAAGCTTTCTTT.

The J gene is TRBJ1-3, the V gene TRBV19; the D gene is possibly TRBD1 (5 bases). Trimming left V 3 bases short and J 8 bases short, with 23 bases between. CDR1 is LNHDA and CDR2 is SQIVND in the germline V gene (reference sequence). The CDR3 has 17 amino acids. The CDR3 nucleotides are TGTGCCAGTAGTATCGGCCCAAGCGGTTCGGCGGGGGACACCATATATTTT. This encodes CASSIGPSGSAGDTIYF.